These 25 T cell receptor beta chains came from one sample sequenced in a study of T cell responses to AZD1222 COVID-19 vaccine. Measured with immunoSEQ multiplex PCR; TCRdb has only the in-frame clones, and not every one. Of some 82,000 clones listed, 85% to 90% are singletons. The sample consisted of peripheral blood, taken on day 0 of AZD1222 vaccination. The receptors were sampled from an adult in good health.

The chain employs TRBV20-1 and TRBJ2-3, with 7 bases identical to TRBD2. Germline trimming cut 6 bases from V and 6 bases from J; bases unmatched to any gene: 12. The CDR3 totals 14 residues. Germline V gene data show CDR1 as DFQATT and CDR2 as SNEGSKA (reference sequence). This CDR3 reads CSASGGRGVDTQYF. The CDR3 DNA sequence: TGCAGTGCGAGTGGGGGACGGGGGGTTGATACGCAGTATTTT.

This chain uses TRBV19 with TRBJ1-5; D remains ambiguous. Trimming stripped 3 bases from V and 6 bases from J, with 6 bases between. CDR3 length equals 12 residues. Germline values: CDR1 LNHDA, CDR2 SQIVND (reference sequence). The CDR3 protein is CASSIGVQPQHF. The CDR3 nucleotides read TGTGCCAGTAGTATTGGGGTTCAGCCCCAGCATTTT.

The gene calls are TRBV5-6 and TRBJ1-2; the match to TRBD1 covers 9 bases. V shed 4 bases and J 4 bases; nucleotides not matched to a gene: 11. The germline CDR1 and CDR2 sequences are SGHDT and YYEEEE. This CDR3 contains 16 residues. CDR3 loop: CASSNTGTGRGYGYTF. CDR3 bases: TGTGCCAGCAGCAATACCGGGACAGGGAGGGGCTATGGCTACACCTTC.

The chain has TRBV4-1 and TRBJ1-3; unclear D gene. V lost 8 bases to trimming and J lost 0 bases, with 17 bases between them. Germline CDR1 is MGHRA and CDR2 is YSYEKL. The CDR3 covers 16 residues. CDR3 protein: CASSGVGFLSGNTIYF. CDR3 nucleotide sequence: TGCGCCAGCTCCGGAGTTGGGTTCCTCTCTGGAAACACCATATATTTT.

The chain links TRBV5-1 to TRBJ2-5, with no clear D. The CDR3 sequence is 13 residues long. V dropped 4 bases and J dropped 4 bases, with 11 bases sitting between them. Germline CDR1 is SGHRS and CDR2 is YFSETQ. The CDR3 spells CASSRAVGETQYF. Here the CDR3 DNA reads TGCGCCAGCAGCCGGGCGGTTGGAGAGACCCAGTACTTC. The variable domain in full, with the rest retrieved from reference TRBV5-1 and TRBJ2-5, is KAGVTQTPRYLIKTRGQQVTLSCSPISGHRSVSWYQQTPGQGLQFLFEYFSETQRNKGNFPGRFSGRQFSNSRSEMNVSTLELGDSALYLCASSRAVGETQYFGPGTRLLVL.

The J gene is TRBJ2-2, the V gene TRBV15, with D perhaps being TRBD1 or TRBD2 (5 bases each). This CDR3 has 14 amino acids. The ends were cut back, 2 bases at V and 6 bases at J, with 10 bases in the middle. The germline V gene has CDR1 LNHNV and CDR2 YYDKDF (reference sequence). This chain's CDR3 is CATSRIRGSGELFF. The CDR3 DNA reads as TGTGCCACCAGCAGAATCCGGGGCTCCGGGGAGCTGTTTTTT.

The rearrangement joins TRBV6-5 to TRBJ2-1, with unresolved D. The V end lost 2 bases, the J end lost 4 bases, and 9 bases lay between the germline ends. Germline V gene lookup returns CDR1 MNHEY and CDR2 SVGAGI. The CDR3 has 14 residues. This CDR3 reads CASSYSTEYNEQFF. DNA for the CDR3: TGTGCCAGCAGTTACAGCACGGAGTACAATGAGCAGTTCTTC.

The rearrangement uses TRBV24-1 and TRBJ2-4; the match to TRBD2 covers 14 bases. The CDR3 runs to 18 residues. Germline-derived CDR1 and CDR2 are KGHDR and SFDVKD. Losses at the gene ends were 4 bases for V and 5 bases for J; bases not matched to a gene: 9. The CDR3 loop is CATSDPSTSGGAENIQYF. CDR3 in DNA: TGTGCCACCAGTGACCCCTCGACTAGCGGGGGGGCCGAAAACATTCAGTACTTC.

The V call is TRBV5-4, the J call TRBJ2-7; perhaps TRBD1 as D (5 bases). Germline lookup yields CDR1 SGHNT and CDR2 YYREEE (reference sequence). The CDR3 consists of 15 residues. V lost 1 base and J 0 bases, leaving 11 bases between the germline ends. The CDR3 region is CASSLNTGSSYEQYF. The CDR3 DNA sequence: TGTGCCAGCAGCTTGAATACAGGAAGCTCCTACGAGCAGTACTTC.

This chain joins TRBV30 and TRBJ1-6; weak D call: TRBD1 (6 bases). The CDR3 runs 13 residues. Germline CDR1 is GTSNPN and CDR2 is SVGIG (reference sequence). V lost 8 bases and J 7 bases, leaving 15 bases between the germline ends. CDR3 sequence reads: CASYRVKNSPLHF. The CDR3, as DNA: TGTGCCAGCTACAGGGTGAAGAATTCACCCCTCCACTTT.

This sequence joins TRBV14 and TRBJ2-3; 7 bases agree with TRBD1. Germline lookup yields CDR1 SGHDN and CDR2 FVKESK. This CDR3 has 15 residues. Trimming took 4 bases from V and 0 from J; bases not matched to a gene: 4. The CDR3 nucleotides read TGTGCCAGCAGCCGACGACAGGGAAGCACAGATACGCAGTATTTT. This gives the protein CASSRRQGSTDTQYF.

The CDR3 sequence is CATSRGLALYEQYF. The DNA of the CDR3 is TGTGCCACCAGCAGGGGCCTGGCCCTCTACGAGCAGTACTTC. J is TRBJ2-7 and V is TRBV15, with no clear D. Germline V gene data show CDR1 as LNHNV and CDR2 as YYDKDF (reference sequence). CDR3 length equals 14 residues. V lost 3 bases to trimming and J lost 3 bases, with 12 bases between them.

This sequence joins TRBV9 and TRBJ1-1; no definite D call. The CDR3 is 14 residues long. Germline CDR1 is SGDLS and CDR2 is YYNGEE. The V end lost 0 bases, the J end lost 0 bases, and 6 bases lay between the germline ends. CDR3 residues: CASSVAGVNTEAFF. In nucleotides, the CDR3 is TGTGCCAGCAGCGTAGCTGGGGTGAACACTGAAGCTTTCTTT. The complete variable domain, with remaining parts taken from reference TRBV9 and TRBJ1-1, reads DSGVTQTPKHLITATGQRVTLRCSPRSGDLSVYWYQQSLDQGLQFLIQYYNGEERAKGNILERFSAQQFPDLHSELNLSSLELGDSALYFCASSVAGVNTEAFFGQGTRLTVV.

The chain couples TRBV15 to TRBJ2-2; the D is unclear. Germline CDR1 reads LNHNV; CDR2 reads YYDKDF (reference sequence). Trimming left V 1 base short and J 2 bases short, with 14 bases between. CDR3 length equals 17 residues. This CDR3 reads CATSRVGHGQNTGELFF. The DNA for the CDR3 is TGTGCCACCAGCAGAGTGGGTCACGGCCAAAACACCGGGGAGCTGTTTTTT.

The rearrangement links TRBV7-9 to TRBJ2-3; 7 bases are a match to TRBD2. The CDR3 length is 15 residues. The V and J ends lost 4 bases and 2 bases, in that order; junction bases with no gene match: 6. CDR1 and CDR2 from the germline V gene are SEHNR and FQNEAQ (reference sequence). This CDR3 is CASSSSGEFTDTQYF. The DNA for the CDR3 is TGTGCCAGCAGCTCCAGCGGGGAGTTCACAGATACGCAGTATTTT. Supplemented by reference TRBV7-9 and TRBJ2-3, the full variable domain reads DTGVSQNPRHKITKRGQNVTFRCDPISEHNRLYWYRQTLGQGPEFLTYFQNEAQLEKSRLLSDRFSAERPKGSFSTLEIQRTEQGDSAMYLCASSSSGEFTDTQYFGPGTRLTVL.

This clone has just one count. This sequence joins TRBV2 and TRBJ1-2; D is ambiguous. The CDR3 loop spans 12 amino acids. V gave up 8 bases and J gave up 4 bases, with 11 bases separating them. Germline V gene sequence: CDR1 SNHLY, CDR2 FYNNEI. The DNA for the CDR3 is TGTGCCAGCCGGAGCAGGCGCTATGGCTACACCTTC. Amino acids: CASRSRRYGYTF.

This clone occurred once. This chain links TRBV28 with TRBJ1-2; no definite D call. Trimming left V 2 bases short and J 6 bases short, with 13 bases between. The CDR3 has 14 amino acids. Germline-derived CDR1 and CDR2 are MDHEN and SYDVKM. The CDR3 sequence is CASSLPVRKDGYTF. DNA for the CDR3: TGTGCCAGCAGTTTACCGGTCAGGAAAGATGGCTACACCTTC.

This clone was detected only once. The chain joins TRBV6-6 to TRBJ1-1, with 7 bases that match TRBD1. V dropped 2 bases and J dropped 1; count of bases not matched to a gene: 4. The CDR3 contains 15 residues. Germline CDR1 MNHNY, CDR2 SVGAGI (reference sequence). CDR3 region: CASSYRQGENTEAFF. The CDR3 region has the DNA TGTGCCAGCAGTTACCGACAGGGAGAGAACACTGAAGCTTTCTTT.

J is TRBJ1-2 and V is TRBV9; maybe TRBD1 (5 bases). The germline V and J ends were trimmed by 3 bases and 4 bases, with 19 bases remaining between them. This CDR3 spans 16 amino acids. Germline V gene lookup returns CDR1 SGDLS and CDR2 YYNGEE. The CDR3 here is CASSEAGKGPIYGYTF. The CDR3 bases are TGTGCCAGCAGCGAGGCGGGGAAGGGACCTATCTATGGCTACACCTTC.

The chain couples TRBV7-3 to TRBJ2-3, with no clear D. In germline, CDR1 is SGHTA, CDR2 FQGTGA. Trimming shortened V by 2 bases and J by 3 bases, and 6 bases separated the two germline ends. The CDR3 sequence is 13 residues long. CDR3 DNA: TGTGCCAGCAGCTTAGTGAGTACAGATACGCAGTATTTT. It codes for CASSLVSTDTQYF.

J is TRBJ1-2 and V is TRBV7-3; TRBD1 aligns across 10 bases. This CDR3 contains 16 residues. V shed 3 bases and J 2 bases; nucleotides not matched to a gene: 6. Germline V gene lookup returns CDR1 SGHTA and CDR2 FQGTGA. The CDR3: CASSLGPTGGNYGYTF. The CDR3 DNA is TGTGCCAGCAGCTTGGGTCCGACAGGGGGCAACTATGGCTACACCTTC.

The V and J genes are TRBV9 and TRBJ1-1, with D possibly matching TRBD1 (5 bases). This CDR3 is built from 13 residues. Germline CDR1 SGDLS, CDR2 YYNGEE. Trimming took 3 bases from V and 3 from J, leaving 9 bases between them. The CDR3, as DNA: TGTGCCAGCAGCGCCACAGGTGACACTGAAGCTTTCTTT. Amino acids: CASSATGDTEAFF.

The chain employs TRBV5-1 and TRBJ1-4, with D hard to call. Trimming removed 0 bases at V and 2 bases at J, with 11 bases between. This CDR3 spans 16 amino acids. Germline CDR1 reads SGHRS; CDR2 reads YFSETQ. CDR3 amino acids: CASSLGGGPTNEKLFF. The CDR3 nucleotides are TGCGCCAGCAGCTTGGGAGGTGGTCCCACTAATGAAAAACTGTTTTTT.

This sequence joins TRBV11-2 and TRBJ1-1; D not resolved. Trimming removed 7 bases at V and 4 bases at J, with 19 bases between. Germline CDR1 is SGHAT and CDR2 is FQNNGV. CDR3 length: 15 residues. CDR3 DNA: TGTGCCAGCACCATGCTGGGCCAGGCAGGCACTGAAGCTTTCTTT. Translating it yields CASTMLGQAGTEAFF.

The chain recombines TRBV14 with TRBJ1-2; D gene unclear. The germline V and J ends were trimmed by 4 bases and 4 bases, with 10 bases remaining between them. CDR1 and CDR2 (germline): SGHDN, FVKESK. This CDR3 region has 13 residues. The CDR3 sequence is CASSLTQSYGYTF. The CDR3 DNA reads TGTGCCAGCAGCCTCACCCAGAGCTATGGCTACACCTTC.